Listed below are T cell receptor beta chains from one sample, sequenced in a study of T cell repertoires in cytomegalovirus infection. Each CDR3 protein gets one entry after TCRdb re-called the reads with MiXCR. The sample carries more than 400,000 distinct CDR3 sequences, 26% recorded once. Material for sequencing was PBMCs. Source of these receptors: a human donor in good health (CMV status not recorded). Some clones in this sample may be carry-over from other donors' samples. Both conserved end residues are trimmed from each CDR3. The D gene is left open where the match is weak.

TRBV6-1	TRBD1	ASRQTGQALRAQH
TRBV7-9	.	ASTPMSGSKGGPYEQY
TRBV27	TRBD2	ASSSRTSVQETQY
TRBV10-3	TRBD2	AISASGKGPDTQY
TRBV6-1	.	ASSRQPAYFGYT
TRBV19	TRBD2	ASRTSGGSYNEQF
TRBV28	.	ASSLGRAAGNTIY
TRBV4-2	TRBD2	ASSQVGGVTSGSLGEQF
TRBV9	.	ASSASTYQETQY
TRBV5-4	TRBD2	ASSLVGTNSYNEQF